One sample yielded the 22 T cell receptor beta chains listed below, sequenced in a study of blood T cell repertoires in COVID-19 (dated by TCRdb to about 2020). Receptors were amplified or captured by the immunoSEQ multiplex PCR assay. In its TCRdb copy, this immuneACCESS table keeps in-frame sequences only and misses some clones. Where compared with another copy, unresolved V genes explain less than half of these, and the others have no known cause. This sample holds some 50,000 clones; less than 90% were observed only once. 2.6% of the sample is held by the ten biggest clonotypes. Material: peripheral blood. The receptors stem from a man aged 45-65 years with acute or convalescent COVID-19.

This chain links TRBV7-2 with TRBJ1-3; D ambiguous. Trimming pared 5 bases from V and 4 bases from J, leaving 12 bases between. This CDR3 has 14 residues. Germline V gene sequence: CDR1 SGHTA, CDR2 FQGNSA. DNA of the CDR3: TGTGCCAGCAGCCCGGGTGGCATCGGAAACACCATATATTTT. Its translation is CASSPGGIGNTIYF.

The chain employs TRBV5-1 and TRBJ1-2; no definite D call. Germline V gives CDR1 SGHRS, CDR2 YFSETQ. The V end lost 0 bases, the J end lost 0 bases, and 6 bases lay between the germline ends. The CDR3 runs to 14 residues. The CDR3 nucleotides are TGCGCCAGCAGCTTGGACGGAGCTAACTATGGCTACACCTTC. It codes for CASSLDGANYGYTF.

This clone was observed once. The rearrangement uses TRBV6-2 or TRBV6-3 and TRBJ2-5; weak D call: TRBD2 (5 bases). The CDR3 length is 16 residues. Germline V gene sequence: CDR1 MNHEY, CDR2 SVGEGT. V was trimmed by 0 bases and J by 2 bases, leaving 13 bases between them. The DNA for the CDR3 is TGTGCCAGCAGTTACTCGATCATGAGGACTCAAGAGACCCAGTACTTC. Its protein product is CASSYSIMRTQETQYF.

DNA of the CDR3: TGTGCCAGCAGTGCACCCGGGACAGGGAACACTGAAGCTTTCTTT. Its protein is CASSAPGTGNTEAFF. The chain employs TRBV2 and TRBJ1-1; 8 nucleotides agree with TRBD1. CDR3 size: 15 residues. Germline V gene lookup returns CDR1 SNHLY and CDR2 FYNNEI. V gave up 4 bases and J gave up 1 base; unmatched junction bases: 5.

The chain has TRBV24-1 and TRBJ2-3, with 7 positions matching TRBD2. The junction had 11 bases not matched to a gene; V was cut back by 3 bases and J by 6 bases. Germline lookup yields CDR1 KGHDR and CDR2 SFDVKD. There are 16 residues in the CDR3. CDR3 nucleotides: TGTGCCACCAGTGATCGACTAGCCACTAGGGTGGATACGCAGTATTTT. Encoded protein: CATSDRLATRVDTQYF.

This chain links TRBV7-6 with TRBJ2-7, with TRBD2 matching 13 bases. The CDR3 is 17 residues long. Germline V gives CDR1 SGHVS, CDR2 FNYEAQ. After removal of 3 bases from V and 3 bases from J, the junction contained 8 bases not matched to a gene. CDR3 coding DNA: TGTGCCAGCAGCTTTGGGACTAGCGGGGCCCTTCTCTACGAGCAGTACTTC. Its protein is CASSFGTSGALLYEQYF.

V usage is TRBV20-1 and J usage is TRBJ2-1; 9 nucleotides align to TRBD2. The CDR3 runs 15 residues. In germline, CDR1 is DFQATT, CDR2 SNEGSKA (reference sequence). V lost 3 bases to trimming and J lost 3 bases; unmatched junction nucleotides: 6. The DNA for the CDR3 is TGCAGTGCTAGTTACGGGACTAGCATCTACAATGAGCAGTTCTTC. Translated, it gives CSASYGTSIYNEQFF.

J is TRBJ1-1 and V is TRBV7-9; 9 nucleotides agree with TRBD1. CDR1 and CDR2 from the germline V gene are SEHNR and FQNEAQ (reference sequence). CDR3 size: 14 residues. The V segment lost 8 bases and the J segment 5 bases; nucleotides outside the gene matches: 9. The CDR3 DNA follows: TGTGCCAGCCGTCGAACAGGGGGCAGAACTGAAGCTTTCTTT. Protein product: CASRRTGGRTEAFF. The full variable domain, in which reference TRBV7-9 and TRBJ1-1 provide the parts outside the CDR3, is DTGVSQNPRHKITKRGQNVTFRCDPISEHNRLYWYRQTLGQGPEFLTYFQNEAQLEKSRLLSDRFSAERPKGSFSTLEIQRTEQGDSAMYLCASRRTGGRTEAFFGQGTRLTVV.

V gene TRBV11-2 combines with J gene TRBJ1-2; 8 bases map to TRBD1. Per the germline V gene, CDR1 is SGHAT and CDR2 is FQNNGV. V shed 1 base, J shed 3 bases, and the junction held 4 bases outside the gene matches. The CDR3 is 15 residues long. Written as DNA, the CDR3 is TGTGCCAGCAGCTTAGGGACAGGGTTTTACTATGGCTACACCTTC. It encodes CASSLGTGFYYGYTF. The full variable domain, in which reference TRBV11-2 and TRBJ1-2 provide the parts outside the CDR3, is EAGVAQSPRYKIIEKRQSVAFWCNPISGHATLYWYQQILGQGPKLLIQFQNNGVVDDSQLPKDRFSAERLKGVDSTLKIQPAKLEDSAVYLCASSLGTGFYYGYTFGSGTRLTVV.

The CDR3, as DNA: TGCGCCAGCACTCGAGAGCAGGGGGCGGAAGAGACCCAGTACTTC. Translation: CASTREQGAEETQYF. This chain joins TRBV5-1 and TRBJ2-5, with 8 bases matching TRBD1. After removal of 6 bases from V and 3 bases from J, the junction contained 10 bases not matched to a gene. The CDR3 is made up of 15 amino acids. Looked up from germline, CDR1 is SGHRS and CDR2 is YFSETQ.

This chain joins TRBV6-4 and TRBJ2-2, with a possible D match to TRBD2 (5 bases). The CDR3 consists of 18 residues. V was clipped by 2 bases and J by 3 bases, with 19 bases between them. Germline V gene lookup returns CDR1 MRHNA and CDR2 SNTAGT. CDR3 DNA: TGTGCCAGCAGTGACCCCACGCCGGGAATTGGCGACACCGGGGAGCTGTTTTTT. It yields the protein CASSDPTPGIGDTGELFF.

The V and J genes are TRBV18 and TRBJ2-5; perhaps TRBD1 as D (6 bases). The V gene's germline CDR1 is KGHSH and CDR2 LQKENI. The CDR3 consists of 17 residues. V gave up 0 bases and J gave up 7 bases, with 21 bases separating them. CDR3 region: CASSPPGNTGPGGTQYF. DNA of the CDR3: TGTGCCAGCTCACCACCGGGAAATACAGGGCCTGGCGGGACCCAGTACTTC.

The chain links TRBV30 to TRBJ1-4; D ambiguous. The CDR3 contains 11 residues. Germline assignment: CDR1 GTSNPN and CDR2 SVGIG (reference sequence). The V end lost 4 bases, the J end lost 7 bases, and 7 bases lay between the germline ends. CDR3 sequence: CAWNYGEKLFF. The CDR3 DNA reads TGTGCCTGGAACTATGGTGAAAAACTGTTTTTT.

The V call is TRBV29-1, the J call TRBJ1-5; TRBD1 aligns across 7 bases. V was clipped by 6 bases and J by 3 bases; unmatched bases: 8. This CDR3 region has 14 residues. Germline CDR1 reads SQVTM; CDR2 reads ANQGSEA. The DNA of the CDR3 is TGCAGCGTCCGACAGGGCCCTTACAATCAGCCCCAGCATTTT. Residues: CSVRQGPYNQPQHF.

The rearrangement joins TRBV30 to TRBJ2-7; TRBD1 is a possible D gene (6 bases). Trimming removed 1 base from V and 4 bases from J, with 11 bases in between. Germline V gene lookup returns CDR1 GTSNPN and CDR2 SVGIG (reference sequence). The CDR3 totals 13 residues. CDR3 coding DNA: TGTGCCTGGAGTGAGGGACAAGGATACGAGCAGTACTTC. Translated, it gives CAWSEGQGYEQYF.

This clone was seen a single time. The CDR3 DNA sequence: TGTGCCATCACCGGGACAGCAGATAATTCACCCCTCCACTTT. This sequence encodes CAITGTADNSPLHF. This chain connects TRBV10-3 to TRBJ1-6; 7 bases fit TRBD1. Trimming removed 7 bases from V and 5 bases from J; junction bases left unmatched: 5. The CDR3 has 14 residues. In germline, CDR1 is ENHRY, CDR2 SYGVKD.

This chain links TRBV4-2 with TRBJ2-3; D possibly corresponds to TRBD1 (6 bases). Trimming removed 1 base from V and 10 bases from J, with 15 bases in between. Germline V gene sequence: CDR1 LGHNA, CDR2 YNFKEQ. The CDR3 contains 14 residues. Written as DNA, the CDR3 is TGTGCCAGCAGCCAAGTTGGACAGCCCGAGGCGCAGTATTTT. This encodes CASSQVGQPEAQYF.

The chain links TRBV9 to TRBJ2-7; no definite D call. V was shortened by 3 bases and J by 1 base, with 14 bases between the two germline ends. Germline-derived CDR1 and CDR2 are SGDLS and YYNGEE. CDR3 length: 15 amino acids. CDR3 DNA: TGTGCCAGCAGCGCGGCACTGGCGGAGTCCTACGAGCAGTACTTC. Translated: CASSAALAESYEQYF.

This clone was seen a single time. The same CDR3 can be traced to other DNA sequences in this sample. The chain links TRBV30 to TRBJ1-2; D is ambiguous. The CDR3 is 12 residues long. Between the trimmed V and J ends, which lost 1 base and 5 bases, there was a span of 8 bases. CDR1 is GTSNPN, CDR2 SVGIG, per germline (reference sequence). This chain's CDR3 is CAWSGGGYGYTF. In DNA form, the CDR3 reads TGTGCCTGGAGTGGGGGAGGGTATGGCTACACCTTC.

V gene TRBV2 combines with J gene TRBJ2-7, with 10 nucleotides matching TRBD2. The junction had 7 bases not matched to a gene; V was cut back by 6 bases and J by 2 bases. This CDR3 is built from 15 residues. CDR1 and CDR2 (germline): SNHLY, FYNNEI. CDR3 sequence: CASRAGTSAAYEQYF. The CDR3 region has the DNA TGTGCCAGCAGGGCCGGGACTAGCGCCGCCTACGAGCAGTACTTC.

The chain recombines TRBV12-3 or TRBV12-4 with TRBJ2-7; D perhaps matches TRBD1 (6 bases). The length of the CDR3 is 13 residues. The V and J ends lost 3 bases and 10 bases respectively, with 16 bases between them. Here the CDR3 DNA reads TGTGCCAGCAGTTTTACACAGGGTAGCGAACAGTACTTC. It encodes CASSFTQGSEQYF.

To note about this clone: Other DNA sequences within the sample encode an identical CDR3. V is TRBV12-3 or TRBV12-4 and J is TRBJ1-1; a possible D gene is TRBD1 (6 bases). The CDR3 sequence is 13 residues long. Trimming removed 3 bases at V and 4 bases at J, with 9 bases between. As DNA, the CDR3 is TGTGCCAGCAGTTTTCAAGGGGGCACTGAAGCTTTCTTT. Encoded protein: CASSFQGGTEAFF.